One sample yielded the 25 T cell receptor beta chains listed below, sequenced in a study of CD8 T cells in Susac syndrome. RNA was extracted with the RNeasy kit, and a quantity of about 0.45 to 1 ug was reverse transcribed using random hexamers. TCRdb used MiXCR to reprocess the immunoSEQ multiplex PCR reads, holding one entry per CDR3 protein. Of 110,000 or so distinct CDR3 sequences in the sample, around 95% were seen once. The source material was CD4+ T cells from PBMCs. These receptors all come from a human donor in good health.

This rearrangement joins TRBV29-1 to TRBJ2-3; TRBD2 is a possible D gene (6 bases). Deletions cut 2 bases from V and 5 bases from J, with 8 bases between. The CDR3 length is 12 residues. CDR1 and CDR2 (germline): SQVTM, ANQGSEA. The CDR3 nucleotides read TGCAGCGTTGAACCTAGCGTAGATACGCAGTATTTT. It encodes CSVEPSVDTQYF.

This CDR3 reads CASSYLGGFGTDTQYF. The CDR3 bases are TGCGCCAGCAGCTACCTAGGGGGCTTCGGCACAGATACGCAGTATTTT. The V call is TRBV5-1, the J call TRBJ2-3; 7 nucleotides line up with TRBD1. The CDR3 is 16 residues long. CDR1 and CDR2 from the germline V gene are SGHRS and YFSETQ. Trimming took 3 bases from V and 1 from J; bases not matched to a gene: 8.

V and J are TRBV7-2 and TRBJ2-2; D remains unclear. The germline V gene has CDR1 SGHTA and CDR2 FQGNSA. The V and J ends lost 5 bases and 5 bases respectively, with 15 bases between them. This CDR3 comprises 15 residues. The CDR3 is CASSPTHVGTGELFF. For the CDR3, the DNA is TGTGCCAGCAGCCCTACACACGTAGGGACCGGGGAGCTGTTTTTT.

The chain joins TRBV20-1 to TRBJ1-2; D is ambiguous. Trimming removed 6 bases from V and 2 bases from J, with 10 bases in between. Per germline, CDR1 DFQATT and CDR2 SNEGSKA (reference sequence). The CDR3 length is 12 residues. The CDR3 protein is CSAMLPNYGYTF. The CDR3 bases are TGCAGTGCCATGCTCCCAAACTATGGCTACACCTTC.

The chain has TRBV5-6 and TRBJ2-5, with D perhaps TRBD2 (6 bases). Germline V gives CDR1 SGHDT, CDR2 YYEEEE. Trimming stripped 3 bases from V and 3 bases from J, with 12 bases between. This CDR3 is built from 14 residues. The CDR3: CASSSLAREETQYF. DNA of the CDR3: TGTGCCAGCAGCTCCCTAGCGAGGGAAGAGACCCAGTACTTC.

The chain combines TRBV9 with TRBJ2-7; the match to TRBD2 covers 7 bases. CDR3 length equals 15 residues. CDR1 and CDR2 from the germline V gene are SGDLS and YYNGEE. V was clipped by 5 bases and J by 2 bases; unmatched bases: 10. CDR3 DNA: TGTGCCAGCAGACGACGCGGGACTACAACCTACGAGCAGTACTTC. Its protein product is CASRRRGTTTYEQYF.

CDR3 residues: CASSWNTGELFF. The CDR3 DNA reads TGCGCCAGCAGCTGGAACACCGGGGAGCTGTTTTTT. The V gene is TRBV4-1, the J gene TRBJ2-2; D unclear. Germline lookup yields CDR1 MGHRA and CDR2 YSYEKL. The V end lost 5 bases, the J end lost 1 base, and 2 bases lay between the germline ends. This CDR3 is built from 12 residues.

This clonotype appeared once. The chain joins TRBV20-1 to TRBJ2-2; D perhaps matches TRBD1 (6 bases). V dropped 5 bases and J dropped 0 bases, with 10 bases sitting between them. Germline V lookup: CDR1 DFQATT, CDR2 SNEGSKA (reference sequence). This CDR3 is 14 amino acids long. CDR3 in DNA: TGCAGTGCTCAAACAGGGTCGAACACCGGGGAGCTGTTTTTT. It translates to CSAQTGSNTGELFF.

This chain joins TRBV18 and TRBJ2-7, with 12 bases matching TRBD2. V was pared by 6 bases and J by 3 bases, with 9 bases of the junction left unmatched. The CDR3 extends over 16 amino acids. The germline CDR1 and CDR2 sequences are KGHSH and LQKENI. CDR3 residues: CASSGLAGYLIYEQYF. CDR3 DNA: TGTGCCAGCTCCGGACTAGCGGGGTATCTTATCTACGAGCAGTACTTC.

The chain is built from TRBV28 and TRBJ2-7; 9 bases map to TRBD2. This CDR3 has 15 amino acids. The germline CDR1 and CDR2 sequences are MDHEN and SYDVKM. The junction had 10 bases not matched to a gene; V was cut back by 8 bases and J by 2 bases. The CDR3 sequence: CASRPGVAGAYEQYF. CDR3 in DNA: TGTGCCAGCCGGCCCGGGGTAGCGGGAGCCTACGAGCAGTACTTC.

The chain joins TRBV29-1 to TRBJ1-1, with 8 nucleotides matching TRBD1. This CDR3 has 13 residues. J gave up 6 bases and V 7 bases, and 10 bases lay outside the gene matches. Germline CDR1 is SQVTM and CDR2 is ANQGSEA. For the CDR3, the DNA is TGCAGCGCCGGACAGGGATTTGGTTCTGAAGCTTTCTTT. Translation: CSAGQGFGSEAFF.

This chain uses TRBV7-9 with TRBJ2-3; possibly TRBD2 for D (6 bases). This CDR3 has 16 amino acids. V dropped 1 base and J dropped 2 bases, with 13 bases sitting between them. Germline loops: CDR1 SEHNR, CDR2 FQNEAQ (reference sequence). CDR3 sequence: CASSLVSGSITDTQYF. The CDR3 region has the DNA TGTGCCAGCAGCTTAGTGTCCGGGAGCATCACAGATACGCAGTATTTT.

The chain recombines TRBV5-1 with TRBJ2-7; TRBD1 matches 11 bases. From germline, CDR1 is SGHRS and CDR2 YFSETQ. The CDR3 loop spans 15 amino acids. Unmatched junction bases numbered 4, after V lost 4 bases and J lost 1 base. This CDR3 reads CASSGGQGVSYEQYF. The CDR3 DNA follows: TGCGCCAGCAGCGGGGGACAGGGGGTATCCTACGAGCAGTACTTC.

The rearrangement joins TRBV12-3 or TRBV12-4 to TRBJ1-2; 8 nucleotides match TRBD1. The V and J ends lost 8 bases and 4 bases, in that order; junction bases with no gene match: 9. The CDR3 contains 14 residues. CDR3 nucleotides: TGTGCCAGCCATCTTCAGGGGGCGAGCTATGGCTACACCTTC. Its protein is CASHLQGASYGYTF.

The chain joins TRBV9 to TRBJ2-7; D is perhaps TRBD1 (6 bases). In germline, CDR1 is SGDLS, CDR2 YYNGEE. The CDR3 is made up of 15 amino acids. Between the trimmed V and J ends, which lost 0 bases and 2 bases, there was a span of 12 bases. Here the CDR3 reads CASSVGQGMTYEQYF. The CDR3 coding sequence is TGTGCCAGCAGCGTAGGGCAGGGGATGACCTACGAGCAGTACTTC. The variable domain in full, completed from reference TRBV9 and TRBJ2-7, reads DSGVTQTPKHLITATGQRVTLRCSPRSGDLSVYWYQQSLDQGLQFLIQYYNGEERAKGNILERFSAQQFPDLHSELNLSSLELGDSALYFCASSVGQGMTYEQYFGPGTRLTVT.

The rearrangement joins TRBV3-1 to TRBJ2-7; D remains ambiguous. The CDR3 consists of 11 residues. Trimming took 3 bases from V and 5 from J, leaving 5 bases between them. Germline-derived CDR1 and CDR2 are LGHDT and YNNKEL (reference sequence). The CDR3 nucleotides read TGTGCCAGCAGCCACCGTAACGAGCAGTACTTC. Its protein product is CASSHRNEQYF.

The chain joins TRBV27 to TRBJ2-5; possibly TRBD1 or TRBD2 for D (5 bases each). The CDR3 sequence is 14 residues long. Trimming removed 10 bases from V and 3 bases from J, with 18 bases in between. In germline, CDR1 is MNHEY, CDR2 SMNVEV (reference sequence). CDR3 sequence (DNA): TGTGCCACAAGGACGGGATCAGGGAAAGAGACCCAGTACTTC. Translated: CATRTGSGKETQYF.

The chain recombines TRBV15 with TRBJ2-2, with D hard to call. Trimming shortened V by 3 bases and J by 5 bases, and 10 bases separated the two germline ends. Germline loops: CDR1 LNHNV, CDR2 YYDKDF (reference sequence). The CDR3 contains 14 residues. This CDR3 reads CATSRASLTGELFF. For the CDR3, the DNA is TGTGCCACCAGCAGGGCTTCTTTGACCGGGGAGCTGTTTTTT.

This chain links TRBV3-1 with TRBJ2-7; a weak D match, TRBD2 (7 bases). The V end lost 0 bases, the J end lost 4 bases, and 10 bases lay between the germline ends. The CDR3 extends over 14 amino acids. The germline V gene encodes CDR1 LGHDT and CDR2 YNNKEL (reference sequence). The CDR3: CASSQEGGRYEQYF. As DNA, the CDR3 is TGTGCCAGCAGCCAAGAGGGGGGGCGGTACGAGCAGTACTTC.

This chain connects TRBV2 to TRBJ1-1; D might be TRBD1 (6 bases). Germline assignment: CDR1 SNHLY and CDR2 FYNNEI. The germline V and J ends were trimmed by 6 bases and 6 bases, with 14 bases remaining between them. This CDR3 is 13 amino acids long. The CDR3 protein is CASRIQGNAEAFF. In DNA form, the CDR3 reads TGTGCCAGCAGGATACAGGGAAACGCTGAAGCTTTCTTT.

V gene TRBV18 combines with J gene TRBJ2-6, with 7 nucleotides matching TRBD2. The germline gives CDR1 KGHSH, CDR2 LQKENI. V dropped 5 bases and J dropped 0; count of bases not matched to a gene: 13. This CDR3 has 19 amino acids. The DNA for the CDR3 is TGTGCCAGCTCATCAATCAGAGCCGGGGGGAGCTCTGGGGCCAACGTCCTGACTTTC. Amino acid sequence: CASSSIRAGGSSGANVLTF.

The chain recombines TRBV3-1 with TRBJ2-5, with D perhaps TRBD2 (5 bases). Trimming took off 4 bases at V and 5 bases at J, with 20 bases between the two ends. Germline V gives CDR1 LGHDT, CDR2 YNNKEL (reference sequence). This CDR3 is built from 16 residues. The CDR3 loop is CASSPRVRGLGETQYF. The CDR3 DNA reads TGTGCCAGCAGCCCCCGGGTGAGAGGACTCGGGGAGACCCAGTACTTC.

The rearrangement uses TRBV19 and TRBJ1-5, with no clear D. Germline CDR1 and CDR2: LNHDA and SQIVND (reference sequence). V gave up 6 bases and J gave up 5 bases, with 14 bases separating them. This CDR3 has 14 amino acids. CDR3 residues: CASRTPGGDQPQHF. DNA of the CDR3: TGTGCCAGTAGGACCCCTGGCGGAGATCAGCCCCAGCATTTT.

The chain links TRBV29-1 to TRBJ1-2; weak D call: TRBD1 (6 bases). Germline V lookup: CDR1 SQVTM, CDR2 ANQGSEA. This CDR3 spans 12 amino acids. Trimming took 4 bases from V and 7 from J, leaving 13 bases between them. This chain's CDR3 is CSVGRDTAGYTF. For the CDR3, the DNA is TGCAGCGTTGGAAGGGACACCGCTGGCTACACCTTC.

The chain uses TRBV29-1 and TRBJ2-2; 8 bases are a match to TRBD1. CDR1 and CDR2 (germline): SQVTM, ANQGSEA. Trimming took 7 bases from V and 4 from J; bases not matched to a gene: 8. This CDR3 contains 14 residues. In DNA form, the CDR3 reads TGCAGCGGTAGGACAGGGACCTTCACCGGGGAGCTGTTTTTT. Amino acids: CSGRTGTFTGELFF.